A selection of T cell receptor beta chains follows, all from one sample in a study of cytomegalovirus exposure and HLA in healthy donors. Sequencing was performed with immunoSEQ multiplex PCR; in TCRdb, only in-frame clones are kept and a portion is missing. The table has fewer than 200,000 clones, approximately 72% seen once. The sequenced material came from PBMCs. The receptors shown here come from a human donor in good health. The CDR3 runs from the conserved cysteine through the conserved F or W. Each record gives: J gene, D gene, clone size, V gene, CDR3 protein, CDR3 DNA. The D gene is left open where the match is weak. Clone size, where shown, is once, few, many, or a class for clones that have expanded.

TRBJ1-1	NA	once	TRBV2	CASSEWPLNTEAFF	TGTGCCAGCAGTGAATGGCCCCTGAACACTGAAGCTTTCTTT
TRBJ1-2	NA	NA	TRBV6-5	CASSYSRVNYGYTF	TGTGCCAGCAGTTACTCGAGGGTGAACTATGGCTACACCTTC
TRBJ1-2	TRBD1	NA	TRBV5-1	CASSWTQGEGGYTF	TGCGCCAGCAGCTGGACACAGGGGGAAGGGGGCTACACCTTC
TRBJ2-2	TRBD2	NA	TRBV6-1	CASSDLAGGTGELFF	TGTGCCAGCAGTGATCTAGCGGGGGGCACCGGGGAGCTGTTTTTT
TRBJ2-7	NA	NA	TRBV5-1	CASSFGAGRSYEQYF	TGCGCCAGCAGCTTTGGGGCAGGGAGGTCCTACGAGCAGTACTTC
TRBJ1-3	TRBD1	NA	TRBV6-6	CATTIQGDGNTIYF	TGTGCCACGACGATACAGGGGGACGGAAACACCATATATTTT
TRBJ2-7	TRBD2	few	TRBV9	CASSHHENLAGGSEQYF	TGTGCCAGCAGCCACCACGAAAACCTAGCGGGGGGAAGCGAGCAGTACTTC
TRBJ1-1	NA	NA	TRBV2	CASRYPPMTVNTEAFF	TGTGCCAGCAGGTATCCCCCCATGACAGTGAACACTGAAGCTTTCTTT
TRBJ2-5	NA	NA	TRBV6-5	CASSYSPRGLEETQYF	TGTGCCAGCAGTTACAGCCCGCGGGGGCTAGAAGAGACCCAGTACTTC
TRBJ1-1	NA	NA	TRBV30	CAWKRGGSTEAFF	TGTGCCTGGAAAAGGGGGGGGAGTACTGAAGCTTTCTTT
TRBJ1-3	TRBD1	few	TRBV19	CATSTGVVSGNTIYF	TGTGCCACCTCGACAGGGGTCGTCTCTGGAAACACCATATATTTT
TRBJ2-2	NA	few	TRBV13	CASSLTDLNTGELFF	TGTGCCAGCAGCTTAACTGACTTGAACACCGGGGAGCTGTTTTTT
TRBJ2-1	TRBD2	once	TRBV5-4	CASSILGSGETSYEQFF	TGTGCCAGCAGCATACTGGGTAGCGGGGAAACGAGCTATGAGCAGTTCTTC
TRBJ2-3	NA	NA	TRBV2	CASSLPDTQYF	TGTGCCAGCAGCCTTCCAGATACGCAGTATTTT
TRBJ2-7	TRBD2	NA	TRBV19	CASTPGGGIGEQYF	TGTGCCAGTACCCCCGGGGGGGGGATAGGCGAGCAGTACTTC
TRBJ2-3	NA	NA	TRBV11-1	CASSRDGEGTDTQYF	TGTGCCAGCAGCCGGGATGGGGAGGGCACAGATACGCAGTATTTT
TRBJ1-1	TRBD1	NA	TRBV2	CASSQGAGTEAFF	TGTGCCAGCTCACAGGGGGCTGGCACTGAAGCTTTCTTT
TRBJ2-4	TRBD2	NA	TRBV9	CASSVGEGRNIQYF	TGTGCCAGCAGCGTAGGGGAGGGGAGGAACATTCAGTACTTC
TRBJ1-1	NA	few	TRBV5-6	CASSWRKDTEAFF	TGTGCCAGCAGCTGGAGAAAGGACACTGAAGCTTTCTTT
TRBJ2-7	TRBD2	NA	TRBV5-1	CASSGGLAGDIYEQYF	TGCGCCAGCAGCGGGGGACTAGCGGGGGACATCTACGAGCAGTACTTC
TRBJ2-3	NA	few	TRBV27	CASSLFKGGFTDTQYF	TGTGCCAGCAGTTTATTTAAAGGAGGGTTTACAGATACGCAGTATTTT
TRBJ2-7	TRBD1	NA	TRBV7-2	CASSLAGDRGREQYF	TGTGCCAGCAGCTTAGCGGGTGACAGGGGGCGAGAGCAGTACTTC
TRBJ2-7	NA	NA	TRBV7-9	CASSLGTANSYEQYF	TGTGCCAGCAGCTTAGGGACAGCAAACTCCTACGAGCAGTACTTC
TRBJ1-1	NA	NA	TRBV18	CASSRGRGYEAFF	TGTGCCAGCTCACGTGGCAGGGGATATGAAGCTTTCTTT
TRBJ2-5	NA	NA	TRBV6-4	CASSANEQETQYF	TGTGCCAGCAGTGCTAACGAGCAAGAGACCCAGTACTTC
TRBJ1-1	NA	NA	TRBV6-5	CASSLDRTTEAFF	TGTGCCAGCAGTTTGGACAGAACAACTGAAGCTTTCTTT
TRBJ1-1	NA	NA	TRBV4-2	CASSQDVQGITEAFF	TGTGCCAGCAGCCAAGATGTGCAGGGTATCACTGAAGCTTTCTTT
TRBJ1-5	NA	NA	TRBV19	CASSTQGSGQPQHF	TGTGCCAGTAGTACCCAGGGATCCGGTCAGCCCCAGCATTTT
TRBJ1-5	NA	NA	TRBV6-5	CASSSWGDNQPQHF	TGTGCCAGCAGTTCTTGGGGCGATAATCAGCCCCAGCATTTT
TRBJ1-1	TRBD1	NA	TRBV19	CASDRGTEAFF	TGTGCCAGTGACAGGGGGACTGAAGCTTTCTTT
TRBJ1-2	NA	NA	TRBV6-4	CASSARGNYGYTF	TGTGCCAGCAGTGCGAGGGGGAACTATGGCTACACCTTC
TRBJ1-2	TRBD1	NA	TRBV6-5	CASRQGELRAYGYTF	TGTGCCAGCAGGCAGGGGGAGCTGAGGGCCTATGGCTACACCTTC
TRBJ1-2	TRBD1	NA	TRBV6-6	CASSYSGQGAGGYTF	TGTGCCAGCAGTTACTCCGGACAGGGGGCGGGTGGCTACACCTTC
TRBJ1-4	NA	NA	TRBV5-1	CASQSQDNEKLFF	TGCGCCAGCCAAAGTCAGGATAATGAAAAACTGTTTTTT
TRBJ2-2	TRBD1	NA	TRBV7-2	CASSFPLDRVLTGELFF	TGTGCCAGCAGCTTCCCCCTTGACAGGGTGTTAACCGGGGAGCTGTTTTTT
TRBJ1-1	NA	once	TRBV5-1	CASSSTGVDTEAFF	TGCGCCAGCAGCTCCACGGGGGTAGACACTGAAGCTTTCTTT
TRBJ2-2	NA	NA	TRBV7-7	CASSPSSDPSAGELFF	TGTGCTAGCAGCCCTTCCTCCGACCCCAGCGCCGGGGAGCTGTTTTTT
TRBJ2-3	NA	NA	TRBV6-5	CASSYSNRRQDTQYF	TGTGCCAGCAGTTACTCGAACAGGCGACAAGATACGCAGTATTTT
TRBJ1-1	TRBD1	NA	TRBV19	CASSLTGTGGVGEAFF	TGTGCCAGTAGTTTGACCGGGACAGGGGGCGTCGGAGAAGCTTTCTTT
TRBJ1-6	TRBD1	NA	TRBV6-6	CASSYSRDRDSPLHF	TGTGCCAGCAGTTACTCCCGGGACAGAGATTCACCCCTCCACTTT
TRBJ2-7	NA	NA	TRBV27	CASSLGTGYSYEQYF	TGTGCCAGCAGTTTAGGTACAGGGTACTCCTACGAGCAGTACTTC
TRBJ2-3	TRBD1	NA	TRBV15	CATSRGTTGAMPRTDTQYF	TGTGCCACCAGCAGAGGTACCACAGGGGCCATGCCGAGGACAGATACGCAGTATTTT
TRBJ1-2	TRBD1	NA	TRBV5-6	CASSLDRAEDYGYTF	TGTGCCAGCAGCTTAGACAGGGCTGAGGACTATGGCTACACCTTC
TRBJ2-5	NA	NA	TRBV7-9	CASSLAAQETQYF	TGTGCCAGCAGCTTAGCGGCCCAAGAGACCCAGTACTTC
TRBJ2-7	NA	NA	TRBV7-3	CASSPSRAAYEQYF	TGTGCCAGCAGCCCCTCGAGGGCGGCTTACGAGCAGTACTTC
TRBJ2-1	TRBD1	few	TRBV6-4	CASSDSIGTGTYNEQFF	TGTGCCAGCAGTGACTCGATAGGGACAGGGACCTACAATGAGCAGTTCTTC
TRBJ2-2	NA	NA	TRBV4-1	CASSPERLWANTGELFF	TGCGCCAGCAGCCCTGAGCGCCTTTGGGCGAACACCGGGGAGCTGTTTTTT
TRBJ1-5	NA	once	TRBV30	CAWSLELLGQPQHF	TGTGCCTGGAGTCTAGAATTATTGGGTCAGCCCCAGCATTTT
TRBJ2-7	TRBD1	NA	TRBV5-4	CASSLNRGQDEQYF	TGTGCCAGCAGCCTAAACAGGGGGCAGGACGAGCAGTACTTC
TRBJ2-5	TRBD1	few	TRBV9	CASSVAQGEETQYF	TGTGCCAGCAGCGTAGCACAGGGGGAAGAGACCCAGTACTTC